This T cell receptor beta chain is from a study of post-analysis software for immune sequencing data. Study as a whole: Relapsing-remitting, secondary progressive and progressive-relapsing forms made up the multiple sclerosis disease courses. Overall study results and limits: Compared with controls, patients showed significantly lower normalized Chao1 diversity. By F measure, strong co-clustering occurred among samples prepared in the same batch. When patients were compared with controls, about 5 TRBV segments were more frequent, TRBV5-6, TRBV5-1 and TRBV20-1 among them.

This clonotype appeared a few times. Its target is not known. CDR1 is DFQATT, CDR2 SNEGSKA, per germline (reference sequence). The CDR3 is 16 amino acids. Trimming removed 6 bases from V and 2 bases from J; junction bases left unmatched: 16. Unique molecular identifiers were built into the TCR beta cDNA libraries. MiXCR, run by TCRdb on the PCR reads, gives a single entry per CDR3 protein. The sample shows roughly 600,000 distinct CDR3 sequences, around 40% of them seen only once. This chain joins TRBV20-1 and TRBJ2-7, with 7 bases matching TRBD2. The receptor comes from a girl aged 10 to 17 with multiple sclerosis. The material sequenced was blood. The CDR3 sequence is CSATLDLAVNPYEQYF. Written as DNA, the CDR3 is TGCAGTGCAACCTTGGATCTAGCGGTCAATCCCTACGAGCAGTACTTC.